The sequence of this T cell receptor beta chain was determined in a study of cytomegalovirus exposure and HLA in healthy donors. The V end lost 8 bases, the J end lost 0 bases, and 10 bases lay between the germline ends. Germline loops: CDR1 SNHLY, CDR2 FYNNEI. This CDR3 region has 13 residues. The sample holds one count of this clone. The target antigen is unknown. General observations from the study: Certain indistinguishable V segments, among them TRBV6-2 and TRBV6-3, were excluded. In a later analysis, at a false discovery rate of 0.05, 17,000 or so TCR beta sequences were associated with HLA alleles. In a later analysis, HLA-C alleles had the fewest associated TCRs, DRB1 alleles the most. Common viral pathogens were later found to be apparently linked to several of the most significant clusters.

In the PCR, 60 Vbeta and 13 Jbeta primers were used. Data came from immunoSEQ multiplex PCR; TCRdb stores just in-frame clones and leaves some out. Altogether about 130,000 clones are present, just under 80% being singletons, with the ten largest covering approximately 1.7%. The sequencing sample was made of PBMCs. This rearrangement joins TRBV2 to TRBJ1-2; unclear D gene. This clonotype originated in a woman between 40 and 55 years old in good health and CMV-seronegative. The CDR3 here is CASQRTANYGYTF. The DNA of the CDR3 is TGTGCCAGCCAACGCACAGCTAACTATGGCTACACCTTC.